This T cell receptor beta chain was profiled in a study of blood T cell repertoires in COVID-19. Whole-study context: From the United States, Italy and Spain came samples of acute and convalescent COVID-19. PBMCs, B-cell-depleted T cells, or T cells were the source of the cDNA or gDNA that made up the material.

This clone was seen more than once but under ten times. Per the study methods: Amplification of reference gene primers provided the estimated nucleated cell counts. Measured with immunoSEQ multiplex PCR; TCRdb has only the in-frame clones, and not every one. That table is the source of V, J and clone size, and D and trimming were worked out from the DNA. The sample records about 210,000 clones, 80% being singletons. V lost 3 bases to trimming and J lost 8 bases; unmatched junction nucleotides: 8. The length of the CDR3 is 14 residues. Germline V gene data show CDR1 as GTSNPN and CDR2 as SVGIG (reference sequence).

The chain uses TRBV30 and TRBJ1-4; 8 positions agree with TRBD1. The sequence was obtained from a woman in her sixties or seventies with acute or convalescent COVID-19. Material: peripheral blood. The CDR3 nucleotides read TGTGCCTGGAGGTCGGGGACAGGATACGAAAAACTGTTTTTT. Amino acid sequence: CAWRSGTGYEKLFF.